Shown below are 3 T cell receptor beta chains from a single sample sequenced in a study of CD8+CD57+ T cells in acquired aplastic anemia. Genomic DNA served as template for TCR beta VDJ and CDR3 profiling. Via MiXCR, TCRdb re-called the reads, giving one row per CDR3 protein. Of about 81,000 distinct CDR3 sequences listed, about 45% are singletons. Sequenced material: sorted CD4+, CD8+, or CD8+CD57+ T cells (not recorded which) from PBMCs. These receptors were taken from a human donor in good health, serving as a control.

This chain uses TRBV6-1 with TRBJ2-7; D might be TRBD2 (5 bases). This CDR3 spans 15 amino acids. Germline V gene lookup returns CDR1 MNHNS and CDR2 SASEGT. Trimming cost V 3 bases and J 2 bases, with 14 bases left between them. The CDR3 region is CASSEKAEPPYEQYV. CDR3 DNA sequence: TGTGCCAGCAGTGAGAAAGCGGAGCCCCCCTACGAGCAGTACGTC.

V gene TRBV12-3 or TRBV12-4 combines with J gene TRBJ2-4, with 7 bases lining up with TRBD2. The junction had 6 bases not matched to a gene; V was cut back by 4 bases and J by 9 bases. The CDR3 runs to 13 residues. This CDR3 is CASSSGGKGIQYF. The CDR3 DNA follows: TGTGCCAGCAGTTCGGGGGGTAAGGGCATTCAGTACTTC.

This clonotype has only a few counts. This sequence joins TRBV6-1 and TRBJ2-1, with 8 positions matching TRBD1. This CDR3 comprises 15 residues. Germline V gene sequence: CDR1 MNHNS, CDR2 SASEGT. V dropped 7 bases and J dropped 6; count of bases not matched to a gene: 11. The CDR3 is CASTSSGTGSNEQFF. The CDR3 coding sequence is TGTGCCAGCACCTCCTCGGGGACAGGCAGCAATGAGCAGTTCTTC.